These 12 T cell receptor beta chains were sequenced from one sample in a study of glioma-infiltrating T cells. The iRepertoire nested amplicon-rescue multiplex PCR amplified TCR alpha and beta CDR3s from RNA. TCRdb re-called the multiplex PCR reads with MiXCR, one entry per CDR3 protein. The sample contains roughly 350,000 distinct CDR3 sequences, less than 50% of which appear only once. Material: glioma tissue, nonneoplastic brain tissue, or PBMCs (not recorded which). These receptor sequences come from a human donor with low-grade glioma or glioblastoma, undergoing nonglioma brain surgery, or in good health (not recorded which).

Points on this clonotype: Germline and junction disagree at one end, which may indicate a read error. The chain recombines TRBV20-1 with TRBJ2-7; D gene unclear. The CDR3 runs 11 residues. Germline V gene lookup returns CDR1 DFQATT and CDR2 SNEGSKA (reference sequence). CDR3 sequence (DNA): TGCAGTGCTAGTCCCGGAGACGAGCAGCACTTC. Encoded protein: CSASPGDEQHF.

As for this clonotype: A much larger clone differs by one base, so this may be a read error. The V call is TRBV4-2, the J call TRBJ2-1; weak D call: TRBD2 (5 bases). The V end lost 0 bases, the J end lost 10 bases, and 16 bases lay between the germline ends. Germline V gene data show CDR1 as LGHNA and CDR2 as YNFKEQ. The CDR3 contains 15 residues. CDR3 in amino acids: CASSQDGTGTYEQFF. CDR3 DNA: TGTGCCAGCAGCCAAGATGGCACGGGAACCTACGAGCAGTTCTTC.

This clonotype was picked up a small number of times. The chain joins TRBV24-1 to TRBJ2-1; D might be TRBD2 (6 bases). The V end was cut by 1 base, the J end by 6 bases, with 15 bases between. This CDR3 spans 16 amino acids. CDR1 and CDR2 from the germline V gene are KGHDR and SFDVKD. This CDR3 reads CATSDFRRGPSNEQFF. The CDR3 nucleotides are TGTGCCACCAGTGATTTTAGGAGGGGACCTTCCAATGAGCAGTTCTTC.

The CDR3 DNA follows: TGTGCCAGCAGTTTAGACGGGGCCAGCACAGATACGCAGTATTTT. Its protein product is CASSLDGASTDTQYF. The genes are TRBV12-3 or TRBV12-4 and TRBJ2-3; D is tentatively TRBD1 or TRBD2 (5 bases each). Trimming cost V 1 base and J 0 bases, with 8 bases left between them. This CDR3 region has 15 residues.

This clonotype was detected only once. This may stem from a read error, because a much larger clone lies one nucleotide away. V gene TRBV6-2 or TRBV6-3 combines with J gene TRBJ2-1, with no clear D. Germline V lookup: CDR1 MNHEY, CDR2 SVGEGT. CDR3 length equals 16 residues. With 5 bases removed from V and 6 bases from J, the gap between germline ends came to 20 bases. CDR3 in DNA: TGTGCCAGCAGTCGCAACGCCGCTATTGCCTTCAATGAGCAGTTCTTC. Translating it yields CASSRNAAIAFNEQFF.

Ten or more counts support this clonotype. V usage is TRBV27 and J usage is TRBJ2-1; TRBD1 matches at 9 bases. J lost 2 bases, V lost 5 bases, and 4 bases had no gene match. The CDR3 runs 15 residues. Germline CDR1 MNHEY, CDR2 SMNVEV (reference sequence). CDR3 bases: TGTGCCAGCAGTCCAAGGGACAGGGCCTACAATGAGCAGTTCTTC. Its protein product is CASSPRDRAYNEQFF.

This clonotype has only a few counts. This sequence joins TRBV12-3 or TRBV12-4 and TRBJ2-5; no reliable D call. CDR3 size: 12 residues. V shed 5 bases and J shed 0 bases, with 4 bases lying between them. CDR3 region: CASSNYQETQYF. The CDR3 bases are TGTGCCAGCAGTAATTACCAAGAGACCCAGTACTTC.

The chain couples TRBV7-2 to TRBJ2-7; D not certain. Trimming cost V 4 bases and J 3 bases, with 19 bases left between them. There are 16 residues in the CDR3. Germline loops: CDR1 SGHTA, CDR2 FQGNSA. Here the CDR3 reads CASSSIGPPLHYEQYF. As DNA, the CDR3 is TGTGCCAGCAGCTCTATTGGACCCCCCCTACACTACGAGCAGTACTTC.

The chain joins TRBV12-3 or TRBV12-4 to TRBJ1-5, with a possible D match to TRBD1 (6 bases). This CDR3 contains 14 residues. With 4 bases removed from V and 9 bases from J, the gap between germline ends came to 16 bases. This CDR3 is CASSYDRNDRPQHF. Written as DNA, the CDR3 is TGTGCCAGCAGTTACGACAGGAATGATCGGCCCCAGCATTTT.

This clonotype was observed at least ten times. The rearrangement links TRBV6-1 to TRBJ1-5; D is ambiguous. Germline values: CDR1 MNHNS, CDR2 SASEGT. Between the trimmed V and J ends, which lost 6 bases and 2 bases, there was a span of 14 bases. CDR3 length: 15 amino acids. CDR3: CASRYWTFGNQPQHF. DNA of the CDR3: TGTGCCAGCAGGTACTGGACCTTTGGCAATCAGCCCCAGCATTTT.

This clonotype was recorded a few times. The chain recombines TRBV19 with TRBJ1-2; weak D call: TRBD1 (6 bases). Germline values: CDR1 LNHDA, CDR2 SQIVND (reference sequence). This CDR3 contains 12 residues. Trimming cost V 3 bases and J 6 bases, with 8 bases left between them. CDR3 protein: CASSMPGDGYTF. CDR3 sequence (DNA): TGTGCCAGTAGTATGCCAGGGGATGGCTACACCTTC.

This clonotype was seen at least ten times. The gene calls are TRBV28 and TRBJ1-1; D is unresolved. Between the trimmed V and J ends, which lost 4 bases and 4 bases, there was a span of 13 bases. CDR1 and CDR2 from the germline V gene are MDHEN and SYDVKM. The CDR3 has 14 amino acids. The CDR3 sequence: CASSSPTWATEAFF. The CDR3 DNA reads TGTGCCAGCAGTTCCCCGACTTGGGCCACTGAAGCTTTCTTT.